This passage covers 3 T cell receptor beta chains from one sample sequenced in a study of OX40 agonist ivuxolimab in advanced cancers. The table came from immunoSEQ multiplex PCR; TCRdb's copy has only in-frame clones and leaves some out. Of nearly 80,000 clones listed, roughly four fifths are singletons. The specimen was CD4+ or CD8+ T cells sorted from blood, collected in a trial of the OX40 agonist ivuxolimab. The receptors shown here come from an adult with an advanced solid tumor such as melanoma, head and neck, liver or kidney cancer.

J is TRBJ1-1 and V is TRBV27, with a weak D call TRBD1 (5 bases). This CDR3 spans 11 amino acids. Trimming cost V 7 bases and J 13 bases, with 16 bases left between them. Germline CDR1 is MNHEY and CDR2 is SMNVEV (reference sequence). Here the CDR3 reads CASKKQVEVFF. In nucleotides, the CDR3 is TGTGCCAGCAAAAAACAGGTCGAGGTTTTCTTT.

This clone appeared a single time. This chain joins TRBV6-6 and TRBJ2-5, with D perhaps matching TRBD1 or TRBD2 (6 bases each). The length of the CDR3 is 16 residues. CDR1 MNHNY and CDR2 SVGAGI come from the germline V gene (reference sequence). Between the trimmed V and J ends, which lost 0 bases and 6 bases, there was a span of 17 bases. The CDR3 protein is CASSYSSGGPVQTQYF. CDR3 DNA: TGTGCCAGCAGTTACTCGAGTGGGGGGCCGGTCCAGACCCAGTACTTC.

The chain couples TRBV11-2 to TRBJ1-4; D is ambiguous. Germline V gives CDR1 SGHAT, CDR2 FQNNGV. CDR3 length: 14 amino acids. The ends were cut back, 3 bases at V and 4 bases at J, with 9 bases in the middle. The CDR3 sequence: CASSFVGGNEKLFF. As DNA, the CDR3 is TGTGCCAGCAGCTTTGTGGGCGGTAATGAAAAACTGTTTTTT.